This TCR beta chain came from a study of beta chain features in type 1 diabetes. Whole-study results and caveats: When Type 1 diabetes patients were examined, their TCRB CDR3s proved moderately but significantly shorter in all four CD4+ subsets.

As concerns this clone: Its antigen remains unknown.

The investigators reverse transcribed all of the isolated RNA, so they sequenced expressed TCRB transcripts. Here immunoSEQ multiplex PCR was the method, and the copy in TCRdb shows in-frame clones only, minus some. The sample yields roughly 300,000 clones, around 15% seen once. Germline V gene sequence: CDR1 SGDLS, CDR2 YYNGEE. CDR3 length equals 16 residues. Trimming at V came to 4 bases and at J to 1 base, leaving 4 bases not matched to a gene. Source material: naive CD4+ T cells from blood. The chain has TRBV9 and TRBJ2-1; 11 bases match TRBD2. The clonotype originates from a man younger than 40 with type 1 diabetes. The CDR3 sequence: CASSLGTSGSYNEQFF. The CDR3 DNA sequence: TGTGCCAGCAGCCTCGGGACTAGCGGTTCCTACAATGAGCAGTTCTTC.